Presented here are 28 T cell receptor beta chains from one specimen sequenced in a study of shared clonotypes between healthy human individuals. CD45RO-negative cells were positively selected for CCR7, leaving out terminally differentiated effector memory CD45RA+ cells. The protocol was immunoSEQ multiplex PCR, while the TCRdb copy is restricted to in-frame clones and leaves out a portion. The sample yields about 2 million clones, about 95% seen once. The specimen sequenced was naive CD8+ T cells sorted from blood. The receptors were gathered from a man between 18 and 29 years old in good health.

V is TRBV6-5 and J is TRBJ2-1; TRBD1 matches 10 bases. Germline V lookup: CDR1 MNHEY, CDR2 SVGAGI. This CDR3 is built from 14 residues. After removal of 4 bases from V and 6 bases from J, the junction contained 3 bases not matched to a gene. The CDR3 nucleotides are TGTGCCAGCAGTTGGGACAGGGGTAGCAATGAGCAGTTCTTC. Encoded protein: CASSWDRGSNEQFF.

The V call is TRBV13, the J call TRBJ2-4; D unresolved. The CDR3 is 14 residues long. Looked up from germline, CDR1 is PRHDT and CDR2 is FYEKMQ (reference sequence). V shed 4 bases and J shed 4 bases, with 11 bases lying between them. CDR3 amino acids: CASSWWTAKNIQYF. The CDR3, as DNA: TGTGCCAGCAGCTGGTGGACGGCTAAAAACATTCAGTACTTC.

The chain has TRBV5-1 and TRBJ2-7, with D tentatively TRBD1 (5 bases). Germline-derived CDR1 and CDR2 are SGHRS and YFSETQ. V was clipped by 0 bases and J by 3 bases, with 19 bases between them. CDR3 length equals 17 residues. This chain's CDR3 is CASSLENWGPGDYEQYF. The CDR3 DNA reads as TGCGCCAGCAGCTTGGAGAACTGGGGCCCTGGAGACTACGAGCAGTACTTC.

J is TRBJ1-1 and V is TRBV2; D possibly corresponds to TRBD1 (6 bases). The V gene lost 7 bases and the J gene lost 1 base, with 22 bases spanning the gap. There are 17 residues in the CDR3. Looked up from germline, CDR1 is SNHLY and CDR2 is FYNNEI. This CDR3 reads CASTGESVSYKNTEAFF. In DNA form, the CDR3 reads TGTGCCAGCACAGGGGAATCGGTCTCCTACAAGAACACTGAAGCTTTCTTT.

The chain employs TRBV7-9 and TRBJ2-7, with D perhaps matching TRBD1 (6 bases). Germline assignment: CDR1 SEHNR and CDR2 FQNEAQ (reference sequence). The CDR3 totals 16 residues. Trimming cost V 5 bases and J 7 bases, with 24 bases left between them. The CDR3 nucleotides are TGTGCCAGCAGCCTAAGTGACGGGACACCCCTGGGAGAGCAGTACTTC. Its protein is CASSLSDGTPLGEQYF.

Concerning this clone: Other DNA sequences in the sample encode the same CDR3. J is TRBJ2-7 and V is TRBV6-6; 11 nucleotides line up with TRBD2. Germline V CDR1 and CDR2: MNHNY, SVGAGI (reference sequence). The CDR3 sequence is 14 residues long. With 5 bases clipped from V and 4 bases from J, the junction kept 4 bases outside the gene matches. The CDR3 sequence: CASSQGLAAYEQYF. The CDR3 nucleotides are TGTGCCAGCAGTCAGGGACTAGCGGCGTACGAGCAGTACTTC.

The chain has TRBV4-1 and TRBJ2-2, with 8 nucleotides matching TRBD1. This CDR3 contains 15 residues. Germline CDR1 is MGHRA and CDR2 is YSYEKL. V lost 4 bases and J lost 3; bases outside the gene matches: 4. The CDR3 protein is CASSLGRGHTGELFF. CDR3 sequence (DNA): TGCGCCAGCAGCCTAGGCAGGGGGCACACCGGGGAGCTGTTTTTT.

This chain connects TRBV15 to TRBJ1-2; 9 bases are shared with TRBD1. After removal of 4 bases from V and 8 bases from J, the junction contained 11 bases not matched to a gene. The germline V gene encodes CDR1 LNHNV and CDR2 YYDKDF (reference sequence). This CDR3 has 15 amino acids. The CDR3 here is CATSIPGQGLWGYTF. CDR3 in DNA: TGTGCCACCAGCATACCGGGACAGGGACTTTGGGGCTACACCTTC.

This chain uses TRBV28 with TRBJ2-1; 8 bases fit TRBD1. This CDR3 comprises 18 residues. Germline V gene data show CDR1 as MDHEN and CDR2 as SYDVKM. J gave up 1 base and V 1 base, and 9 bases lay outside the gene matches. The CDR3 coding sequence is TGTGCCAGCAGTTTATTCGGGACAGGTAAACTTTCCTACAATGAGCAGTTCTTC. It translates to CASSLFGTGKLSYNEQFF.

The rearrangement uses TRBV5-8 and TRBJ2-1, with TRBD2 as a possible D gene (5 bases). V gave up 1 base and J gave up 10 bases, with 12 bases separating them. Germline CDR1 is SGHTS and CDR2 is YDEGEE. CDR3 size: 13 residues. CDR3 amino acids: CASSLFLREEQFF. Written as DNA, the CDR3 is TGTGCCAGCAGCTTGTTTTTGAGGGAAGAGCAGTTCTTC.

This chain uses TRBV6-5 with TRBJ1-2; no clear D gene. The CDR3 length is 12 residues. The germline V gene encodes CDR1 MNHEY and CDR2 SVGAGI. Trimming took 6 bases from V and 10 from J, leaving 15 bases between them. The CDR3 nucleotides are TGTGCCAGCAGCCATGGAGGGCATGACTACACCTTC. Translating gives CASSHGGHDYTF.

Comment on this clone: At the DNA level, this CDR3 is encoded by other sequences in the same sample as well. Written as DNA, the CDR3 is TGTGCCAGCAGTCTTCTGGGGGACGAGCAGTACTTC. Translating it yields CASSLLGDEQYF. The chain employs TRBV27 and TRBJ2-7; either TRBD1 or TRBD2 may supply D (5 bases each). CDR3 length equals 12 residues. Germline lookup yields CDR1 MNHEY and CDR2 SMNVEV (reference sequence). The ends were cut back, 5 bases at V and 5 bases at J, with 10 bases in the middle.

On this clone: Other nucleotide sequences in the sample specify the same CDR3. This chain joins TRBV5-4 and TRBJ2-7; the D is unclear. The CDR3 contains 13 residues. Germline V lookup: CDR1 SGHNT, CDR2 YYREEE (reference sequence). V lost 4 bases and J lost 1, with 9 bases in between. CDR3 protein: CASSLTASYEQYF. The DNA of the CDR3 is TGTGCCAGCAGCCTTACCGCTTCCTACGAGCAGTACTTC. The entire variable domain, with the rest obtained from reference TRBV5-4 and TRBJ2-7, is as follows: ETGVTQSPTHLIKTRGQQVTLRCSSQSGHNTVSWYQQALGQGPQFIFQYYREEENGRGNFPPRFSGLQFPNYSSELNVNALELDDSALYLCASSLTASYEQYFGPGTRLTVT.

This chain uses TRBV4-1 with TRBJ2-5, with unresolved D. Trimming removed 0 bases from V and 2 bases from J, with 7 bases in between. CDR1 MGHRA and CDR2 YSYEKL come from the germline V gene. This CDR3 has 14 amino acids. CDR3 bases: TGCGCCAGCAGCCAAGAGAGTCAGCAAGAGACCCAGTACTTC. It yields the protein CASSQESQQETQYF.

The rearrangement links TRBV7-6 to TRBJ2-1; 8 bases fit TRBD1. V lost 3 bases, J lost 1 base, and 2 bases stayed unmatched. CDR1 and CDR2 from the germline V gene are SGHVS and FNYEAQ. CDR3 length equals 15 residues. The CDR3 spells CASSLRQGSYNEQFF. CDR3 DNA sequence: TGTGCCAGCAGCTTGAGACAGGGGTCCTACAATGAGCAGTTCTTC.

This clone was counted only a few times. This sequence joins TRBV20-1 and TRBJ2-3; D is ambiguous. Germline V gene lookup returns CDR1 DFQATT and CDR2 SNEGSKA (reference sequence). The germline V and J ends were trimmed by 0 bases and 4 bases, with 2 bases remaining between them. The CDR3 is 11 amino acids. The CDR3 DNA reads as TGCAGTGCTAGAGAGGCAGATACGCAGTATTTT. This encodes CSAREADTQYF.

The chain links TRBV4-3 to TRBJ1-2, with 7 bases lining up with TRBD1. Losses at the gene ends were 4 bases for V and 5 bases for J; bases not matched to a gene: 7. This CDR3 has 14 residues. Germline V gives CDR1 LGHNA, CDR2 YSLEER. This CDR3 is CASSPGTTGYGYTF. The CDR3 DNA is TGCGCCAGCAGCCCAGGGACGACAGGGTATGGCTACACCTTC.

The V gene is TRBV5-4, the J gene TRBJ2-1; unclear D gene. This CDR3 spans 12 amino acids. Germline assignment: CDR1 SGHNT and CDR2 YYREEE (reference sequence). Trimming stripped 3 bases from V and 7 bases from J, with 8 bases between. The DNA for the CDR3 is TGTGCCAGCAGCTCCTGGGTAAATGAGCAGTTCTTC. This encodes CASSSWVNEQFF.

This rearrangement joins TRBV14 to TRBJ2-7; 8 bases are a match to TRBD2. Trimming took 2 bases from V and 2 from J; bases not matched to a gene: 5. Germline V gene lookup returns CDR1 SGHDN and CDR2 FVKESK. This CDR3 has 15 residues. CDR3 region: CASSQPGRGPYEQYF. DNA for the CDR3: TGTGCCAGCAGCCAACCCGGGAGGGGTCCCTACGAGCAGTACTTC.

This chain joins TRBV5-8 and TRBJ2-7, with TRBD1 as a possible D gene (6 bases). Germline CDR1 is SGHTS and CDR2 is YDEGEE. The CDR3 spans 14 residues. V was clipped by 5 bases and J by 1 base, with 13 bases between them. The CDR3 region is CASSLRTVSYEQYF. DNA for the CDR3: TGTGCCAGCAGTCTAAGGACAGTATCCTACGAGCAGTACTTC.

The chain recombines TRBV27 with TRBJ1-2; tentatively, D is TRBD1 (5 bases). Germline V CDR1 and CDR2: MNHEY, SMNVEV (reference sequence). V was pared by 0 bases and J by 7 bases, with 12 bases between. The CDR3 has 14 residues. For the CDR3, the DNA is TGTGCCAGCAGTTTATCGGGGGAGGGGTCTGGCTACACCTTC. Translated, it gives CASSLSGEGSGYTF.

As for this clone: Other DNA sequences of this sample code for an identical CDR3. The chain couples TRBV4-1 to TRBJ2-7, with no clear D. Germline CDR1 and CDR2: MGHRA and YSYEKL. The CDR3 covers 13 residues. V was trimmed by 0 bases and J by 4 bases, leaving 7 bases between them. CDR3 sequence reads: CASSQEYGYEQYF. In nucleotides, the CDR3 is TGCGCCAGCAGCCAAGAATATGGGTACGAGCAGTACTTC.

The rearrangement links TRBV4-1 to TRBJ1-1; 10 bases agree with TRBD1. J was trimmed by 5 bases and V by 1 base; bases with no gene match: 4. Germline values: CDR1 MGHRA, CDR2 YSYEKL. The length of the CDR3 is 15 residues. The CDR3 reads CASSQGQGAGTEAFF. CDR3 nucleotides: TGCGCCAGCAGCCAAGGACAGGGGGCCGGAACTGAAGCTTTCTTT.

The chain joins TRBV11-3 to TRBJ2-1; D possibly corresponds to TRBD2 (6 bases). The V gene's germline CDR1 is SGHNT and CDR2 YENEEA. CDR3 length: 16 residues. Trimming cost V 3 bases and J 5 bases, with 17 bases left between them. Written as DNA, the CDR3 is TGTGCCAGCAGCTTGGGGACTCAATCCTTCCACAATGAGCAGTTCTTC. Residues: CASSLGTQSFHNEQFF.

V gene TRBV13 combines with J gene TRBJ1-4; D not resolved. Trimming cost V 0 bases and J 8 bases, with 13 bases left between them. The CDR3 has 15 residues. Germline CDR1 reads PRHDT; CDR2 reads FYEKMQ (reference sequence). The chain's CDR3 is CASSLGRAFGEKLFF. The CDR3 DNA reads TGTGCCAGCAGCTTAGGCCGTGCGTTCGGAGAAAAACTGTTTTTT. Combining the CDR3 with reference TRBV13 and TRBJ1-4 gives the whole variable domain AAGVIQSPRHLIKEKRETATLKCYPIPRHDTVYWYQQGPGQDPQFLISFYEKMQSDKGSIPDRFSAQQFSDYHSELNMSSLELGDSALYFCASSLGRAFGEKLFFGSGTQLSVL.

The chain combines TRBV6-5 with TRBJ2-2; 7 bases line up with TRBD1. The germline V gene encodes CDR1 MNHEY and CDR2 SVGAGI. With V trimmed by 4 bases and J by 5 bases, 7 bases remained unmatched. The CDR3 loop spans 15 amino acids. The CDR3 protein is CASSSWQGETGELFF. The CDR3 DNA reads TGTGCCAGCAGTTCCTGGCAGGGGGAAACCGGGGAGCTGTTTTTT.

The chain combines TRBV9 with TRBJ2-7; D may be TRBD2 (5 bases). V lost 0 bases and J 2 bases, leaving 12 bases between the germline ends. The CDR3 totals 15 residues. The germline CDR1 and CDR2 sequences are SGDLS and YYNGEE. CDR3 in amino acids: CASSVGGAATYEQYF. The CDR3 nucleotides read TGTGCCAGCAGCGTAGGAGGAGCGGCGACCTACGAGCAGTACTTC.

The chain combines TRBV11-2 with TRBJ2-1; D gene uncertain. V dropped 2 bases and J dropped 4 bases, with 21 bases sitting between them. Per germline, CDR1 SGHAT and CDR2 FQNNGV. CDR3 length: 18 amino acids. The CDR3 region has the DNA TGTGCCAGCAGCTTATTCAAAGAAACGGCTTCGTTATACAATGAGCAGTTCTTC. Protein product: CASSLFKETASLYNEQFF.